This TCR beta chain appears in the sequencing data of a study of identical twins. MiXCR, applied by TCRdb to the 5' RACE reads, yields one record per CDR3 protein. The sample shows 640,000 or so distinct CDR3 sequences, 5.5% to 6.5% of them seen only once. Donors were all healthy Caucasians. Study findings and constraints: The study drew conclusions from cross-sectional statistical analysis, not from following the same donors. When twins shared out-of-frame alpha sequences, those sequences had excess low generation probability. Excess sharing by twins proved weaker in beta out-of-frame sequences.

This clonotype has ten or more counts. Its antigen is not known. The sample consisted of naive T cells sorted from blood. The clonotype comes from a man younger than 35 in good health.

CDR3 in amino acids: CAISESRGRGTDTQYF. CDR3 bases: TGTGCCATCAGTGAGTCAAGGGGCAGGGGCACAGATACGCAGTATTTT. This sequence joins TRBV10-3 and TRBJ2-3; a possible D gene is TRBD1 (5 bases). The CDR3 runs to 16 residues. CDR1 is ENHRY and CDR2 is SYGVKD in the germline V gene. Trimming removed 0 bases at V and 1 base at J, with 11 bases between.